This T cell receptor beta chain was observed in a study of T cell changes during pregnancy in multiple sclerosis. Sequenced by immunoSEQ multiplex PCR; TCRdb stores in-frame clones only, minus some. The table shows 70,000 to 100,000 clones, with about 92% occurring only once. Germline V gene data show CDR1 as SGHDN and CDR2 as FVKESK. Losses at the gene ends were 0 bases for V and 2 bases for J; bases not matched to a gene: 5. CDR3 length: 16 amino acids. The chain recombines TRBV14 with TRBJ2-3; TRBD2 aligns across 7 bases. The sequencing here drew on peripheral blood, taken in the first trimester of pregnancy. The receptor was isolated from a female donor with multiple sclerosis, enrolled in a pregnancy study. The CDR3 coding sequence is TGTGCCAGCAGCCAAGATTTTAGCGGGCACACAGATACGCAGTATTTT. Amino acid sequence: CASSQDFSGHTDTQYF.